Presented here are 27 T cell receptor beta chains from one specimen sequenced in a study of siplizumab effects on memory and regulatory T cells. Repertoires were generated with immunoSEQ multiplex PCR, while TCRdb's copy carries only in-frame clones and drops some. The table lists 100,000 to 120,000 clones, around nine tenths of them singletons, with approximately 1.2% in the top ten. Material for sequencing was CD4+ T cells sorted from blood. The source is a human donor in good health.

This clone has just one count. V is TRBV19 and J is TRBJ2-3, with D possibly being TRBD1 or TRBD2 (6 bases each). The CDR3 is 15 residues long. The V end was cut by 6 bases, the J end by 0 bases, with 13 bases between. Germline V gives CDR1 LNHDA, CDR2 SQIVND (reference sequence). Here the CDR3 DNA reads TGTGCCAGTAGCCTGGGGGGCCTGAGCACAGATACGCAGTATTTT. This gives the protein CASSLGGLSTDTQYF.

V and J are TRBV7-9 and TRBJ2-7; D perhaps matches TRBD2 (7 bases). CDR1 and CDR2 (germline): SEHNR, FQNEAQ (reference sequence). The V end was cut by 3 bases, the J end by 2 bases, with 11 bases between. The CDR3 is made up of 14 amino acids. The CDR3 DNA sequence: TGTGCCAGCAGCTTTGGAGGGGGGGCCTACGAGCAGTACTTC. Protein sequence: CASSFGGGAYEQYF.

This chain connects TRBV18 to TRBJ2-7, with TRBD2 matching over 8 bases. CDR1 KGHSH and CDR2 LQKENI come from the germline V gene. V dropped 5 bases and J dropped 6; count of bases not matched to a gene: 21. There are 18 residues in the CDR3. The CDR3 coding sequence is TGTGCCAGCTCAACTCTATGGGATCCGGCGGGAGGTAATCTCGAGCAGTACTTC. Protein sequence: CASSTLWDPAGGNLEQYF. The whole variable domain, remainder taken from reference TRBV18 and TRBJ2-7, is NAGVMQNPRHLVRRRGQEARLRCSPMKGHSHVYWYRQLPEEGLKFMVYLQKENIIDESGMPKERFSAEFPKEGPSILRIQQVVRGDSAAYFCASSTLWDPAGGNLEQYFGPGTRLTVT.

The V call is TRBV7-3, the J call TRBJ2-7; TRBD1 matches 9 bases. J was trimmed by 4 bases and V by 5 bases; bases with no gene match: 3. This CDR3 contains 13 residues. The V gene's germline CDR1 is SGHTA and CDR2 FQGTGA. CDR3 protein: CASSMTGGYEQYF. The CDR3 DNA follows: TGTGCCAGCAGCATGACAGGGGGGTACGAGCAGTACTTC.

The rearrangement uses TRBV5-5 and TRBJ1-2; D unclear. V lost 7 bases, J lost 5 bases, and 9 bases lay in between. Germline V CDR1 and CDR2: SGHKS, YYEKEE (reference sequence). The CDR3 runs to 11 residues. As DNA, the CDR3 is TGTGCCAGCTCGGGAGGATATGGCTACACCTTC. Amino acids: CASSGGYGYTF.

The chain links TRBV6-5 to TRBJ1-2, with a tentative D call TRBD1 (5 bases). The germline V gene has CDR1 MNHEY and CDR2 SVGAGI. CDR3 length equals 11 residues. Trimming took off 4 bases at V and 8 bases at J, with 8 bases between the two ends. The CDR3 reads CASSWGPGYTF. CDR3 DNA sequence: TGTGCCAGCAGTTGGGGACCCGGCTACACCTTC.

This chain uses TRBV7-2 with TRBJ1-1, with D uncertain. Germline V gene lookup returns CDR1 SGHTA and CDR2 FQGNSA. V was trimmed by 1 base and J by 1 base, leaving 16 bases between them. The CDR3 covers 17 residues. The DNA of the CDR3 is TGTGCCAGCAGCTTAGTGGGCTCGAGAATCAGGAACACTGAAGCTTTCTTT. This gives the protein CASSLVGSRIRNTEAFF.

J is TRBJ2-7 and V is TRBV5-6; D is unclear. The CDR3 consists of 11 residues. V lost 4 bases and J 3 bases, leaving 5 bases between the germline ends. In germline, CDR1 is SGHDT, CDR2 YYEEEE. The CDR3 reads CASSRDYEQYF. The CDR3, as DNA: TGTGCCAGCAGCCGAGACTACGAGCAGTACTTC.

V usage is TRBV6-6 and J usage is TRBJ2-7; TRBD1 aligns across 7 bases. This CDR3 contains 14 residues. The J segment lost 0 bases and the V segment lost 2 bases, leaving 1 base of the junction unmatched. Looked up from germline, CDR1 is MNHNY and CDR2 is SVGAGI (reference sequence). In DNA form, the CDR3 reads TGTGCCAGCAGTTACGACAGGGCCTCCTACGAGCAGTACTTC. It specifies CASSYDRASYEQYF.

The chain has TRBV15 and TRBJ2-1, with D possibly being TRBD2 (5 bases). The CDR3 runs 13 residues. Germline CDR1 is LNHNV and CDR2 is YYDKDF (reference sequence). Trimming took 0 bases from V and 9 from J, leaving 9 bases between them. Written as DNA, the CDR3 is TGTGCCACCAGCAGAGATGGACTTAGTGAGCAGTTCTTC. This encodes CATSRDGLSEQFF.

V gene TRBV7-9 combines with J gene TRBJ2-2, with 7 bases identical to TRBD2. The CDR3 is made up of 14 amino acids. Germline V gives CDR1 SEHNR, CDR2 FQNEAQ (reference sequence). The J segment lost 5 bases and the V segment lost 10 bases, leaving 10 bases of the junction unmatched. The CDR3 nucleotides read TGTGCCACCATCTCTCGGGGGGATACCGGGGAGCTGTTTTTT. Protein sequence: CATISRGDTGELFF.

The chain links TRBV11-3 to TRBJ2-5; perhaps TRBD1 as D (7 bases). The CDR3 totals 15 residues. Trimming removed 5 bases at V and 4 bases at J, with 17 bases between. Germline assignment: CDR1 SGHNT and CDR2 YENEEA. The CDR3 DNA follows: TGTGCCAGCAGCCTAGGACGCAGGGGGGTAGAGACCCAGTACTTC. Amino acid sequence: CASSLGRRGVETQYF. The full variable domain, its missing parts supplied by reference TRBV11-3 and TRBJ2-5, is EAGVVQSPRYKIIEKKQPVAFWCNPISGHNTLYWYLQNLGQGPELLIRYENEEAVDDSQLPKDRFSAERLKGVDSTLKIQPAELGDSAVYLCASSLGRRGVETQYFGPGTRLLVL.

The J gene is TRBJ2-1, the V gene TRBV7-9; TRBD2 might be the D (5 bases). V gave up 5 bases and J gave up 11 bases, with 10 bases separating them. Germline values: CDR1 SEHNR, CDR2 FQNEAQ (reference sequence). The CDR3 extends over 11 amino acids. CDR3 region: CASSPLEKQFF. The CDR3 DNA reads as TGTGCCAGCAGCCCACTAGAAAAGCAGTTCTTC.

This rearrangement joins TRBV25-1 to TRBJ2-7, with D unresolved. The germline V gene encodes CDR1 MGHDK and CDR2 SYGVNS. The germline V and J ends were trimmed by 2 bases and 2 bases, with 10 bases remaining between them. The CDR3 extends over 14 amino acids. Written as DNA, the CDR3 is TGTGCCAGCAGTGAACTCAACCCACCCTACGAGCAGTACTTC. Translation gives CASSELNPPYEQYF.

The chain carries TRBV4-2 and TRBJ2-5; 7 bases are a match to TRBD2. The CDR3 has 17 amino acids. The V segment lost 1 base and the J segment 3 bases; nucleotides outside the gene matches: 11. CDR1 is LGHNA and CDR2 is YNFKEQ in the germline V gene. The CDR3 spells CASSQGRVLAEEETQYF. In DNA, the CDR3 is TGTGCCAGCAGCCAAGGAAGAGTGCTAGCGGAAGAAGAGACCCAGTACTTC.

The chain uses TRBV6-5 and TRBJ1-2, with 10 bases lining up with TRBD1. V trimming: 7 bases; J trimming: 3 bases; junction bases outside the gene matches: 5. The CDR3 covers 14 residues. Germline loops: CDR1 MNHEY, CDR2 SVGAGI. The CDR3 here is CASNPGTGDYGYTF. The CDR3 bases are TGTGCCAGCAATCCCGGGACAGGGGACTATGGCTACACCTTC.

The chain carries TRBV7-2 and TRBJ1-3; D is ambiguous. Per the germline V gene, CDR1 is SGHTA and CDR2 is FQGNSA. CDR3 length: 16 residues. Trimming shortened V by 2 bases and J by 0 bases, and 11 bases separated the two germline ends. CDR3 DNA sequence: TGTGCCAGCAGCTTATCCCAGGTCGCCTCTGGAAACACCATATATTTT. Its protein is CASSLSQVASGNTIYF.

This chain uses TRBV4-1 with TRBJ1-4; D is unresolved. The CDR3 loop spans 14 amino acids. Germline V CDR1 and CDR2: MGHRA, YSYEKL. V was cut by 2 bases and J by 7 bases, with 11 bases left in between. The DNA for the CDR3 is TGCGCCAGCAGCCAACTCGAAGGGATTGAAAAACTGTTTTTT. Amino acid sequence: CASSQLEGIEKLFF.

This clone was counted only a few times. V and J are TRBV7-9 and TRBJ1-2; D is uncertain. The V end lost 8 bases, the J end lost 0 bases, and 4 bases lay between the germline ends. CDR1 is SEHNR and CDR2 is FQNEAQ in the germline V gene (reference sequence). This CDR3 comprises 11 residues. The CDR3: CASLANYGYTF. In nucleotides, the CDR3 is TGTGCCAGCCTAGCTAACTATGGCTACACCTTC.

V is TRBV4-1 and J is TRBJ1-1, with D perhaps TRBD1 (5 bases). V was clipped by 4 bases and J by 1 base, with 10 bases between them. There are 14 residues in the CDR3. CDR1 and CDR2 from the germline V gene are MGHRA and YSYEKL. CDR3 loop: CASSRPDRNTEAFF. CDR3 sequence (DNA): TGCGCCAGCAGCCGCCCAGACAGGAACACTGAAGCTTTCTTT.

The chain combines TRBV7-8 with TRBJ1-5; no clear D. Germline V gene sequence: CDR1 SGHVS, CDR2 FQNEAQ. The V gene lost 0 bases and the J gene lost 6 bases, with 12 bases spanning the gap. CDR3 length: 15 residues. The CDR3 bases are TGTGCCAGCAGCTTAGCGCAGCCCGGACGTCAGCCCCAGCATTTT. It translates to CASSLAQPGRQPQHF.

The V gene is TRBV11-3, the J gene TRBJ1-3; D is possibly TRBD1 (5 bases). CDR1 and CDR2 (germline): SGHNT, YENEEA. The CDR3 is 17 amino acids. Trimming stripped 3 bases from V and 3 bases from J, with 18 bases between. CDR3 loop: CASSLGIGQGVGNTIYF. CDR3 nucleotides: TGTGCCAGCAGCTTGGGAATTGGACAAGGTGTTGGAAACACCATATATTTT.

The chain recombines TRBV29-1 with TRBJ2-3; TRBD2 matches 10 bases. Germline CDR1 reads SQVTM; CDR2 reads ANQGSEA. The J segment lost 6 bases and the V segment lost 6 bases, leaving 12 bases of the junction unmatched. The CDR3 covers 15 residues. The CDR3 is CSVLRLAGPGDTQYF. The CDR3 DNA reads as TGCAGCGTCCTGCGACTAGCGGGTCCAGGTGATACGCAGTATTTT.

The V and J genes are TRBV27 and TRBJ1-4, with TRBD1 identical over 7 bases. CDR3 length equals 15 residues. Per germline, CDR1 MNHEY and CDR2 SMNVEV (reference sequence). J was trimmed by 6 bases and V by 5 bases; bases with no gene match: 9. The CDR3 is CASSHRQGGDEKLFF. In DNA, the CDR3 is TGTGCCAGCAGTCACAGACAGGGAGGGGATGAAAAACTGTTTTTT.

The chain has TRBV12-5 and TRBJ2-3, with TRBD2 matching over 8 bases. CDR3 size: 16 residues. Losses at the gene ends were 0 bases for V and 4 bases for J; bases not matched to a gene: 6. The germline gives CDR1 LGHNT, CDR2 FRNRAP. CDR3 amino acids: CASGLVLAGPPDTQYF. The CDR3 DNA reads as TGTGCTAGTGGTTTGGTCCTAGCGGGTCCCCCAGATACGCAGTATTTT.

The gene calls are TRBV10-3 and TRBJ2-7; 7 nucleotides line up with TRBD1. V was clipped by 11 bases and J by 10 bases; unmatched bases: 20. CDR1 ENHRY and CDR2 SYGVKD come from the germline V gene. The CDR3 covers 14 residues. The chain's CDR3 is CASAFAGGQAAQYF. CDR3 bases: TGTGCCTCCGCTTTCGCGGGCGGACAGGCCGCACAGTACTTC.

The J gene is TRBJ1-1, the V gene TRBV5-6, with TRBD1 as a possible D gene (6 bases). The CDR3 runs 15 residues. V lost 4 bases, J lost 8 bases, and 21 bases lay in between. CDR1 and CDR2 from the germline V gene are SGHDT and YYEEEE. CDR3 nucleotides: TGTGCCAGCAGCCCTACGGGGGGGCGGAAGGTAGAAGCTTTCTTT. It translates to CASSPTGGRKVEAFF.